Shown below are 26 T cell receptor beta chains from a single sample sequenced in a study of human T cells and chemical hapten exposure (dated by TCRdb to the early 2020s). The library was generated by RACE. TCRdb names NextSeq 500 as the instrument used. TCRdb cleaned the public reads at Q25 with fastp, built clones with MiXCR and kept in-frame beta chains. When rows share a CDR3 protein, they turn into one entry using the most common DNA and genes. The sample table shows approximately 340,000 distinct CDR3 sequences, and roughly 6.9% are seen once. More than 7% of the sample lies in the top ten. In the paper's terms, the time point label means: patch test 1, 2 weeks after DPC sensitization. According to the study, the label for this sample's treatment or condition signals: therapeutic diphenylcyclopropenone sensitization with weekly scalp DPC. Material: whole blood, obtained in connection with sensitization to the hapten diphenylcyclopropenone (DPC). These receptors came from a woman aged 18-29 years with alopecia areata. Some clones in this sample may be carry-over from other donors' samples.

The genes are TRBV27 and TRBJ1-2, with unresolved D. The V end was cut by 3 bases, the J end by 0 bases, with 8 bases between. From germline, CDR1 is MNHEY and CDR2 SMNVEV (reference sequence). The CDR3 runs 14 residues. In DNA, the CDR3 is TGTGCCAGCAGTTTTAATCAGGCTAACTATGGCTACACCTTC. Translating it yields CASSFNQANYGYTF.

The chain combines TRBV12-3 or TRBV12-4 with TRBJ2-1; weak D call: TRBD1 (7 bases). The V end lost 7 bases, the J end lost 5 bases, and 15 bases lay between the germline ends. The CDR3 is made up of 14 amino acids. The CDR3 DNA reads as TGTGCCAGCACCGGCAGGGGGGCGGACAATGAGCAGTTCTTC. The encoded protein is CASTGRGADNEQFF.

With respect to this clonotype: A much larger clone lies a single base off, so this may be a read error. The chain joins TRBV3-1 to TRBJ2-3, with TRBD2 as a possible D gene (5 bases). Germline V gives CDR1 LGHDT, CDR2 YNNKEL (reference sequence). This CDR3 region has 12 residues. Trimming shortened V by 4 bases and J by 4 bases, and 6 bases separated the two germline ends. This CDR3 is CASSRSADTQYF. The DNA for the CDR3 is TGTGCCAGCAGCCGTAGCGCAGATACGCAGTATTTT.

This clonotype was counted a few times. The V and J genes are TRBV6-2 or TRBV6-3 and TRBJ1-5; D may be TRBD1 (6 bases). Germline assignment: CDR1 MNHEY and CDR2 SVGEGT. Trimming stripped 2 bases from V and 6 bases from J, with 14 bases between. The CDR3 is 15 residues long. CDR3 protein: CASSYGTSKVQPQHF. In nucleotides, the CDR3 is TGTGCCAGCAGTTACGGGACATCAAAAGTTCAGCCCCAGCATTTT.

This CDR3 reads CASTNSGGSEAFF. The CDR3 nucleotides read TGTGCCAGCACTAATTCAGGGGGGTCTGAAGCTTTCTTT. The V gene is TRBV2, the J gene TRBJ1-1; 7 bases are a match to TRBD1. The trim removed 7 bases at V and 6 bases at J, leaving 8 bases unmatched. Germline CDR1 and CDR2: SNHLY and FYNNEI. This CDR3 has 13 residues.

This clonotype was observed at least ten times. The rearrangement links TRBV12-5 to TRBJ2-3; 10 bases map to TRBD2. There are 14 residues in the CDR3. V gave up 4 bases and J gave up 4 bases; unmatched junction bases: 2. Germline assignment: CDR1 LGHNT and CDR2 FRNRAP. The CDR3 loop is CASGSSGGADTQYF. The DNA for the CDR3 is TGTGCTAGTGGTTCCAGCGGGGGGGCAGATACGCAGTATTTT.

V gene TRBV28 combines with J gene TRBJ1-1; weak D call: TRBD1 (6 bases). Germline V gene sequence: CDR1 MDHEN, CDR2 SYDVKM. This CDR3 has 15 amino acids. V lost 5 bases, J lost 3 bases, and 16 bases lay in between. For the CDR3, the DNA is TGTGCCAGCAGTATTGAACCGGGACATTACACTGAAGCTTTCTTT. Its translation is CASSIEPGHYTEAFF.

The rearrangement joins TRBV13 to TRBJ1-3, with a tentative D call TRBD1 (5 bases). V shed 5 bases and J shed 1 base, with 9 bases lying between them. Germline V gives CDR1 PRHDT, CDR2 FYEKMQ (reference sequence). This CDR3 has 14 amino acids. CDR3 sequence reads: CASSARGSGNTIYF. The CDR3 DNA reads TGTGCCAGCAGCGCGAGGGGTTCTGGAAACACCATATATTTT.

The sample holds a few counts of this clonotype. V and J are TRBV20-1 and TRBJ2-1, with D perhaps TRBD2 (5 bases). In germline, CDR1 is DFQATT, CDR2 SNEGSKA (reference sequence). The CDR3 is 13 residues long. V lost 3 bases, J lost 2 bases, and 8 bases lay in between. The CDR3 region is CSARTTTYNEQFF. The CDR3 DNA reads TGCAGTGCTAGGACTACCACCTACAATGAGCAGTTCTTC.

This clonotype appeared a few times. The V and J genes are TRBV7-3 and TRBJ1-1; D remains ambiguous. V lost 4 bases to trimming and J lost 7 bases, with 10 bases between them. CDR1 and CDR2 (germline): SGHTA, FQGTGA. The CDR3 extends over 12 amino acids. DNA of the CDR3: TGTGCCAGCAGCTGGGAGTCGGGTGAAGCTTTCTTT. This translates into CASSWESGEAFF.

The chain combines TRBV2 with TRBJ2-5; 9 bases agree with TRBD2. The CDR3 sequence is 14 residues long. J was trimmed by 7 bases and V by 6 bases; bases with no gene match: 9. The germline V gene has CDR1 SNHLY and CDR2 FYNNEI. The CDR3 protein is CASSGSGTSRTQYF. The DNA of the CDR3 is TGTGCCAGCAGCGGCTCCGGGACTAGCAGGACCCAGTACTTC.

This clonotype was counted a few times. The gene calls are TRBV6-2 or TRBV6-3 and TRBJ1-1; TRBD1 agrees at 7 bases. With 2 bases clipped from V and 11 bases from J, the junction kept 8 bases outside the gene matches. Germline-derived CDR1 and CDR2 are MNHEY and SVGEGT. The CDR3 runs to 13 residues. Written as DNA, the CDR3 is TGTGCCAGCAGTTACGAGGACAGGACAAGGGCTTTCTTT. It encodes CASSYEDRTRAFF.

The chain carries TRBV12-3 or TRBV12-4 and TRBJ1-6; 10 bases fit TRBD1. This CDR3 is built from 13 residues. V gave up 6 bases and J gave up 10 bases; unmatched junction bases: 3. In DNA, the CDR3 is TGTGCCAGCAGGGGACAGGGGAACTCACCCCTCCACTTT. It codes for CASRGQGNSPLHF.

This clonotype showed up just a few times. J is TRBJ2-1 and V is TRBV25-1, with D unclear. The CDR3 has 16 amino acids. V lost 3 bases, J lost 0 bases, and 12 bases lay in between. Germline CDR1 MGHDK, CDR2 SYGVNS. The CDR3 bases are TGTGCCAGCAGTGAGCCCAAGATTAGCTCCTACAATGAGCAGTTCTTC. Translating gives CASSEPKISSYNEQFF.

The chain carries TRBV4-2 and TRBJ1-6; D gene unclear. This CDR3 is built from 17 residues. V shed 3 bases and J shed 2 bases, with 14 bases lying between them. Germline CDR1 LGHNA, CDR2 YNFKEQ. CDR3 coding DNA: TGTGCCAGCAGCCACCTTACCCGCGGCCCCTATAATTCACCCCTCCACTTT. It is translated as CASSHLTRGPYNSPLHF.

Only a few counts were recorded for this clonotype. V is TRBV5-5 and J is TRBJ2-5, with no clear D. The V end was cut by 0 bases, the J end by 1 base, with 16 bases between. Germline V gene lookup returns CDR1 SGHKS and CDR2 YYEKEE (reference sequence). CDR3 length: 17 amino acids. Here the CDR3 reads CASSLGLDWRRQETQYF. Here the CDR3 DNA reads TGTGCCAGCAGCTTGGGTCTAGACTGGCGCCGCCAAGAGACCCAGTACTTC.

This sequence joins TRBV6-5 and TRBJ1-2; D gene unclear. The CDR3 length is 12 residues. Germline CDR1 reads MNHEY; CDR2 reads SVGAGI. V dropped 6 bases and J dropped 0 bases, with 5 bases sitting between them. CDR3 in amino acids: CASRPPNYGYTF. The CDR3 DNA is TGTGCCAGCAGGCCCCCTAACTATGGCTACACCTTC.

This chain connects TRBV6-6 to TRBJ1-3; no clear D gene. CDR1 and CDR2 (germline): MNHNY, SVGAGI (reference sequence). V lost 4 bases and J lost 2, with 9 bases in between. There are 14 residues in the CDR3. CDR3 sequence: CASSSWYAGNTIYF. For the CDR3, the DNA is TGTGCCAGCAGTTCTTGGTATGCTGGAAACACCATATATTTT.

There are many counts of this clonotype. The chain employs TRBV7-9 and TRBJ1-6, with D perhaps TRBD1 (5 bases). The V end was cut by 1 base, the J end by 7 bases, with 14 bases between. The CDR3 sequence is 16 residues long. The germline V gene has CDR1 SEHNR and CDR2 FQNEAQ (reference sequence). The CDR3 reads CASSLGRATPNSPLHF. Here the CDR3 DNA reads TGTGCCAGCAGCTTAGGCAGGGCCACTCCCAATTCACCCCTCCACTTT.

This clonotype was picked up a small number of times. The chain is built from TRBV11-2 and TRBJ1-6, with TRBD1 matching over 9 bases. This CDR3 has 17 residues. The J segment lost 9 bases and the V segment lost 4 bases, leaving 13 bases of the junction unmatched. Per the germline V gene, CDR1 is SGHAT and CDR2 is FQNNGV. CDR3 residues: CASSSDRTGQGSSPLHF. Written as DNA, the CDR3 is TGTGCCAGCAGCTCGGATCGGACGGGACAGGGTAGTTCACCCCTCCACTTT.

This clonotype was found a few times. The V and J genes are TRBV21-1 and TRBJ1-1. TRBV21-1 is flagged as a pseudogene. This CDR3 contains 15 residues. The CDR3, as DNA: TGTGCCAGCAGCGGAGGAGGGCAACTGAACACTGAAGCTTTCTTT. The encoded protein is CASSGGGQLNTEAFF.

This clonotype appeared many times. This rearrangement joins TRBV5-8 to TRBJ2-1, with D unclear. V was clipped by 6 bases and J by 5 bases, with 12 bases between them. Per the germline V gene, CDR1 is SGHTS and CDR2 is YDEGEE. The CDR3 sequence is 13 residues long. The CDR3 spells CASTPFGDNEQFF. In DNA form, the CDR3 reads TGTGCCAGCACCCCCTTTGGGGACAATGAGCAGTTCTTC.

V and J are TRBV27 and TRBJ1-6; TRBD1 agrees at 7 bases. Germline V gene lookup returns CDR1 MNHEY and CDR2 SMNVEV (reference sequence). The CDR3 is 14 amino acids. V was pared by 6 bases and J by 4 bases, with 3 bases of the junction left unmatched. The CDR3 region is CASRTQGYNSPLHF. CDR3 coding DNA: TGTGCCAGCAGGACACAGGGGTATAATTCACCCCTCCACTTT.

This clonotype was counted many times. The CDR3 nucleotides are TGCGCCAGCAGCTTGTCGCGTGGGACGAACACCGGGGAGCTGTTTTTT. This encodes CASSLSRGTNTGELFF. The V call is TRBV5-1, the J call TRBJ2-2, with D unclear. V shed 1 base and J shed 0 bases, with 10 bases lying between them. CDR1 SGHRS and CDR2 YFSETQ come from the germline V gene. The CDR3 runs 16 residues.

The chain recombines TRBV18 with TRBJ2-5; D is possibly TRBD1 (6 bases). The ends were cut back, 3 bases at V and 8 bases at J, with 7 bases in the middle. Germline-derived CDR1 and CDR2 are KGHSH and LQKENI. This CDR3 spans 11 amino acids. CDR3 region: CASSPGTTQYF. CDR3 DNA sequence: TGTGCCAGCTCACCCGGGACAACCCAGTACTTC.

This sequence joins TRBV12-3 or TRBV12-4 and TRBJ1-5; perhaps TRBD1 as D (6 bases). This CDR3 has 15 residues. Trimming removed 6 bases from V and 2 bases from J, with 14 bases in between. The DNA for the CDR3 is TGTGCCAGCAGCCCACTCGGGGGGCGCAATCAGCCCCAGCATTTT. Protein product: CASSPLGGRNQPQHF.